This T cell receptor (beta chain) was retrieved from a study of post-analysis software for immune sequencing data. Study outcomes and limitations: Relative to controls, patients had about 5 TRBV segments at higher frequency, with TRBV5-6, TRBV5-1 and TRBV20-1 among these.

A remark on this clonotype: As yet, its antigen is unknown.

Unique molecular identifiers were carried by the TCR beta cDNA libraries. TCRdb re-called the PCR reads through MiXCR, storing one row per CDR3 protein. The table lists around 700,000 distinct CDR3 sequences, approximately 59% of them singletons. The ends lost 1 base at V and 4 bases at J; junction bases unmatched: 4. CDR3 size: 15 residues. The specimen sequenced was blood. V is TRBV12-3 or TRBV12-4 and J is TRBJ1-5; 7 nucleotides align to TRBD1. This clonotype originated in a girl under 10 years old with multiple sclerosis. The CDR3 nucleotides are TGTGCCAGCAGTTTAGGGTCAGGGGGTAATCAGCCCCAGCATTTT. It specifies CASSLGSGGNQPQHF.